The rows below give T cell receptor beta chains drawn from one sample of a study of T cell responses to AZD1222 COVID-19 vaccine. Libraries were prepared by immunoSEQ multiplex PCR; TCRdb keeps only in-frame clonotypes and omits some of them. This sample yields some 150,000 clones, of which more than 75% are seen a single time; approximately 4.5% belongs to the top ten. The sequencing used peripheral blood, collected 28 days after the second AZD1222 dose. The receptors come from an adult who received the AZD1222 COVID-19 vaccine. CDR3s include the opening cysteine and the closing phenylalanine or tryptophan.

v_call,j_call,cdr3_aa
TRBV14,TRBJ1-2,CASSHTAAYGYTF
TRBV18,TRBJ1-1,CASSPPVREMNTEAFF
TRBV13,TRBJ1-5,CASSSGQGMWDNQPQHF
TRBV6-5,TRBJ1-5,CASGGQFNQPQHF
TRBV7-9,TRBJ1-1,CASSYTGVAEAFF
TRBV7-2,TRBJ2-2,CASSKTSGGQNTGELFF
TRBV6-5,TRBJ1-1,CASSYYRLSNTEAFF
TRBV7-2,TRBJ1-2,CASVPGQIYGYTF
TRBV6-5,TRBJ2-3,CASSPRRGTDTQYF
TRBV21-1,TRBJ2-7,CASSKGVAGESYEQYF
TRBV9,TRBJ2-3,CASTEVGATDTQYF
TRBV18,TRBJ1-3,CASSPTTPHPGSGNTIYF
TRBV3-1/TRBV3-2,TRBJ1-1,CASSQGQGTEAFF
TRBV18,TRBJ2-5,CASSPGAQPETQYF
TRBV30,TRBJ1-2,CAWSGNYGYTF
TRBV6-1,TRBJ1-2,CASSEALSNRGYGTGDGYTF
TRBV5-4,TRBJ1-2,CASSVWGPSTGYTF
TRBV3-1/TRBV3-2,TRBJ1-1,CASSGQGAEAFF
TRBV13,TRBJ1-3,CASTGPPDSGNTIYF
TRBV9,TRBJ1-6,CASSVGWDSPLHF
TRBV5-1,TRBJ2-7,CASSDGYEQYF
TRBV7-6,TRBJ1-2,CASSRTGGRGCVITNYGYTF
TRBV19,TRBJ1-1,CAIKDGQNTEAFF
TRBV6-2/TRBV6-3,TRBJ2-7,CASSYPFPETASYEQYF
TRBV30,TRBJ1-6,CAWSPEFRSPLHF
TRBV30,TRBJ1-4,CAWSVGRPNEKLFF
TRBV7-9,TRBJ2-1,CASSLSLSGAYNEQFF
TRBV7-9,TRBJ2-6,CASSLGSGDSGANVLTF
TRBV5-1,TRBJ2-2,CASSPPGQGNTGELFF
TRBV25-1,TRBJ1-3,CASSEGWQGRGNTIYF
TRBV6-5,TRBJ1-3,CASETDSGNTIYF
TRBV18,TRBJ2-1,CASSPAAGGYNEQFF
TRBV10-3,TRBJ1-1,CAISEDWGEAFF
TRBV5-1,TRBJ2-2,CASSKQTNTGELFF
TRBV7-5,TRBJ2-5,CARTFLLARPQETQYF
TRBV6-1,TRBJ1-2,CASSEDRGDGYGYTF
TRBV4-2,TRBJ1-2,CASSPGADYGYTF
TRBV6-5,TRBJ1-6,CASSYSELGGSPLHF
TRBV6-1,TRBJ2-5,CASNEARVGQETQYF
TRBV3-1/TRBV3-2,TRBJ1-1,CASSQAFPSTEAFF